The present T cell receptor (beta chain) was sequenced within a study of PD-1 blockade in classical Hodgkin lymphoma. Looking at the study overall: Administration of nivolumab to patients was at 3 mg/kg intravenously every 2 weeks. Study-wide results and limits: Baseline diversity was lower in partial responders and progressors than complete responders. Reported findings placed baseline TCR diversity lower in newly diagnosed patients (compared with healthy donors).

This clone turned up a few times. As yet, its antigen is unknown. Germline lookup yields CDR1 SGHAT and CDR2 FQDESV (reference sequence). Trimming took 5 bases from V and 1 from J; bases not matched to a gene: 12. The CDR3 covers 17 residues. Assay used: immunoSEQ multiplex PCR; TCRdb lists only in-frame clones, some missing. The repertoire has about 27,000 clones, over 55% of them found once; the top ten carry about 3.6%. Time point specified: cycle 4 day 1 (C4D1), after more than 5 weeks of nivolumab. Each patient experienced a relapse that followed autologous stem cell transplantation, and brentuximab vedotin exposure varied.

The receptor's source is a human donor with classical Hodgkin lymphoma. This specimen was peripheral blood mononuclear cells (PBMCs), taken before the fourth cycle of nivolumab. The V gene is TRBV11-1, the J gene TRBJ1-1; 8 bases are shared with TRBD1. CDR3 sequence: CASSPRMGQAKNTEAFF. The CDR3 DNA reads TGTGCCAGCAGCCCAAGGATGGGACAGGCTAAGAACACTGAAGCTTTCTTT.